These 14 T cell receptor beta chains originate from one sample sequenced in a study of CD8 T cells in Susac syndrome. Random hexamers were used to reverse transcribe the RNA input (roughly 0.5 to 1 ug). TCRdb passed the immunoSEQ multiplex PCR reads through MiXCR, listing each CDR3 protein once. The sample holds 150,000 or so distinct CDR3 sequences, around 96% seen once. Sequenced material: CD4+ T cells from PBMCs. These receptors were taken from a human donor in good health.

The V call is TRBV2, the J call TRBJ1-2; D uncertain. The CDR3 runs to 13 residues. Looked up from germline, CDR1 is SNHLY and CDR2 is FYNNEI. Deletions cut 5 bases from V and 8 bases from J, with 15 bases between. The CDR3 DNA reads TGTGCCAGCAGTTACACCACCTCGGGCGGCTACACCTTC. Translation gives CASSYTTSGGYTF.

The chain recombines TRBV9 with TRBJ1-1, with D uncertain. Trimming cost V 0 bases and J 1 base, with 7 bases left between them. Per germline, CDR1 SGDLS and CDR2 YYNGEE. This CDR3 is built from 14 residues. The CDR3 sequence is CASSVVGGNTEAFF. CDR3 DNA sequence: TGTGCCAGCAGCGTAGTAGGAGGGAACACTGAAGCTTTCTTT. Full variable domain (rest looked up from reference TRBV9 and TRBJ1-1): DSGVTQTPKHLITATGQRVTLRCSPRSGDLSVYWYQQSLDQGLQFLIQYYNGEERAKGNILERFSAQQFPDLHSELNLSSLELGDSALYFCASSVVGGNTEAFFGQGTRLTVV.

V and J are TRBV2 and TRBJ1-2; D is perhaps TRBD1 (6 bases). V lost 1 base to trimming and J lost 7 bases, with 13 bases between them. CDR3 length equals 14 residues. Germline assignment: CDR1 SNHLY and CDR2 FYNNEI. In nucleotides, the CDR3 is TGTGCCAGCAGTGAAGGCTACAGGGTGGGTGGCTACACCTTC. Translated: CASSEGYRVGGYTF.

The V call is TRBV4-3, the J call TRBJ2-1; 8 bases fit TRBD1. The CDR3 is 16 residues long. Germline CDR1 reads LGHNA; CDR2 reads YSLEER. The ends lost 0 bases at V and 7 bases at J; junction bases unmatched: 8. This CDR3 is CASSQDRGQGTNEQFF. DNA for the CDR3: TGCGCCAGCAGCCAAGATCGAGGACAGGGAACAAATGAGCAGTTCTTC.

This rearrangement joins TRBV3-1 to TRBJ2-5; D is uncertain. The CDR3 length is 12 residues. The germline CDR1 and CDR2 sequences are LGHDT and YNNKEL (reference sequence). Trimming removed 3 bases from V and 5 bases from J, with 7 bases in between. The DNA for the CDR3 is TGTGCCAGCAGCCAGCGGTCGGAGACCCAGTACTTC. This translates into CASSQRSETQYF.

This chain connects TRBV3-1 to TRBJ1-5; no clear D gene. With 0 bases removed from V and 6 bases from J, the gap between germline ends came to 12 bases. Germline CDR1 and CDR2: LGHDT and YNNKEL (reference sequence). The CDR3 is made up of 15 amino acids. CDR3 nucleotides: TGTGCCAGCAGCCAAGATCCCCCAGGATCTCAGCCCCAGCATTTT. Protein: CASSQDPPGSQPQHF.

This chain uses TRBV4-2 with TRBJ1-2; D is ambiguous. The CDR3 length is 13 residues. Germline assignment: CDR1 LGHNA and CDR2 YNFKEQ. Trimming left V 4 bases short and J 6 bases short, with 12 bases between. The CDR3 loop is CASSRERGDGYTF. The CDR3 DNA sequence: TGTGCCAGCAGCCGCGAGCGAGGTGATGGCTACACCTTC.

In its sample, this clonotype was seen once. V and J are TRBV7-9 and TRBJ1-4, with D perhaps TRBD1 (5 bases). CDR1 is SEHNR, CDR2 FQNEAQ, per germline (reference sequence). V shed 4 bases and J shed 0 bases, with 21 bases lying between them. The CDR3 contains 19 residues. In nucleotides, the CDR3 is TGTGCCAGCAGCTCGGCCCTACGGGGGACGGCACCAACTAATGAAAAACTGTTTTTT. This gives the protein CASSSALRGTAPTNEKLFF.

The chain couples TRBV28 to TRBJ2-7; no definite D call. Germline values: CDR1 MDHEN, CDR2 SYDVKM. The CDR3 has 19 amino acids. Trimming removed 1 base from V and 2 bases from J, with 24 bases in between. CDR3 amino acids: CASSLSYTDPQATTYEQYF. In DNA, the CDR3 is TGTGCCAGCAGTTTATCCTACACCGACCCCCAGGCGACAACCTACGAGCAGTACTTC.

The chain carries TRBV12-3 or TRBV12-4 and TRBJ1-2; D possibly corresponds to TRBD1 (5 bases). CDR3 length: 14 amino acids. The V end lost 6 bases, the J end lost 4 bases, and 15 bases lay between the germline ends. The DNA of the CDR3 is TGTGCCAGCAGCCCCTTCGGGGGAAGCTATGGCTACACCTTC. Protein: CASSPFGGSYGYTF.

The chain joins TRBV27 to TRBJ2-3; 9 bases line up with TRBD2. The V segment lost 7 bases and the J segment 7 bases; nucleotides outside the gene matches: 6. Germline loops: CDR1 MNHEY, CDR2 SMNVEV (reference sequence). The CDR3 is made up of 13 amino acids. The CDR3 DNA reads TGTGCCAGCACAGCTAGCGGGGTCAATACGCAGTATTTT. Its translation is CASTASGVNTQYF.

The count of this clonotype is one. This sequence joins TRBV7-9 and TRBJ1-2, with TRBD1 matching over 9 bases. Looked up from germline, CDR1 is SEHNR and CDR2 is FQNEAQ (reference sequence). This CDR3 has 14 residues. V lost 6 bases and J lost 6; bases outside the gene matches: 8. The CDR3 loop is CASRGDREKDGYTF. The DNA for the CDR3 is TGTGCCAGCAGAGGGGACAGGGAGAAGGATGGCTACACCTTC.

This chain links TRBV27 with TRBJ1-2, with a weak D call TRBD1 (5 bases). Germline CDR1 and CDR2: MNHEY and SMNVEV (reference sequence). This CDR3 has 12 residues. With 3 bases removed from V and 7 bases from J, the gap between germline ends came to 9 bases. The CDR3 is CASSFQGGGYTF. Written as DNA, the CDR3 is TGTGCCAGCAGTTTTCAGGGAGGTGGCTACACCTTC.

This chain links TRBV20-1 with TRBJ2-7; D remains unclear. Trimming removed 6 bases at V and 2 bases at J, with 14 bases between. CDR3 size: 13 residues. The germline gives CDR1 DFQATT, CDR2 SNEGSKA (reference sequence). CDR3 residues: CSASPGGPYEQYF. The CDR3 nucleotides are TGCAGTGCGAGCCCGGGCGGCCCCTACGAGCAGTACTTC.